The clone carrying this TCR beta chain has a handful of counts. Antigen specificity is unknown. V shed 4 bases, J shed 7 bases, and the junction held 5 bases outside the gene matches. The CDR3 loop spans 14 amino acids. Germline-derived CDR1 and CDR2 are LGHDT and YNNKEL (reference sequence). This sample was taken from a study of T-cell reconstitution after alpha-beta-depleted transplantation in children. Study-level findings and limits: Several hundred rapidly expanded clones from non-depleted graft cells reportedly supplied alpha-beta T cells about two months post-transplant. After transplant, high TCRbeta diversity at day 60 in some patients arose from surviving recipient T cells and thymic progenitors. At one year after transplant, newly produced T cells mostly accounted for T-cell counts and diversity.

Unique molecular identifiers were used in preparing the TCRbeta library. TCRdb re-called the PCR reads with MiXCR, one entry per CDR3 protein. The repertoire includes about 900,000 distinct CDR3 sequences, under 30% of them detected once, and about 28% sits in the top ten. The source material was PBMCs, mostly from graft donor cells, sampled 360 days after TCRalphabeta/CD19-depleted stem cell transplant. The sequence was obtained from a boy under two years old who had a stem cell transplant for SCID, so the T cells may come from the graft donor. The chain links TRBV3-1 to TRBJ1-5; 9 bases match TRBD1. CDR3 in DNA: TGTGCCAGCAGCCCACAGGGGGCAGGCCAGCCCCAGCATTTT. This encodes CASSPQGAGQPQHF.